These 17 T cell receptor beta chains were all obtained from the same sample, sequenced in a study of blood T cells in healthy people across ages. Primers used in a second PCR of roughly 7 to 12 cycles were a sample-barcoded 5' primer and a J-beta primer mix. TCRdb reanalysed the 5' RACE reads using MiXCR and keeps one entry per CDR3 protein. The sample shows just under 900,000 distinct CDR3 sequences, 25% to 35% of them seen only once. The sample comprised blood. The receptors come from an elderly woman in good health.

As DNA, the CDR3 is TGTGCCAGCAGTGACCTAGCTACCAGCTCCTACAATGAGCAGTTCTTC. Translated, it gives CASSDLATSSYNEQFF. This rearrangement joins TRBV6-4 to TRBJ2-1; tentatively, D is TRBD2 (5 bases). This CDR3 has 16 amino acids. V was cut by 2 bases and J by 0 bases, with 11 bases left in between. Germline V CDR1 and CDR2: MRHNA, SNTAGT.

This clonotype was detected ten times or more. The genes are TRBV20-1 and TRBJ1-2; TRBD1 agrees at 11 bases. This CDR3 has 13 amino acids. Losses at the gene ends were 6 bases for V and 4 bases for J; bases not matched to a gene: 4. Germline values: CDR1 DFQATT, CDR2 SNEGSKA (reference sequence). CDR3 coding DNA: TGCAGTGCCAAGGGACAGGGGGGCTATGGCTACACCTTC. The encoded protein is CSAKGQGGYGYTF.

V gene TRBV14 combines with J gene TRBJ2-7, with D possibly being TRBD2 (6 bases). This CDR3 contains 18 residues. Trimming cost V 3 bases and J 3 bases, with 24 bases left between them. Germline V lookup: CDR1 SGHDN, CDR2 FVKESK. CDR3 DNA: TGTGCCAGCAGCCAGGGAAGATCTCGGGGGATTCCCAGCTACGAGCAGTACTTC. This translates into CASSQGRSRGIPSYEQYF.

Points on this clonotype: Compared with germline, one end of the junction differs, possibly owing to a read error. The chain recombines TRBV14 with TRBJ1-2, with 10 bases matching TRBD1. Germline V CDR1 and CDR2: SGHDN, FVKESK. The CDR3 extends over 15 amino acids. The DNA for the CDR3 is TGTTCCAGCAGCCGCGGGGGACAGGGGTTCTCTGGCTACACCTTC. Its translation is CSSSRGGQGFSGYTF.

This clonotype was seen more than once but under ten times. The chain carries TRBV27 and TRBJ1-1, with D possibly matching TRBD1 (5 bases). The germline CDR1 and CDR2 sequences are MNHEY and SMNVEV (reference sequence). The germline V and J ends were trimmed by 3 bases and 3 bases, with 14 bases remaining between them. The CDR3 covers 15 residues. DNA for the CDR3: TGTGCCAGCAGTTTCCGGGGGGGGATGGACACTGAAGCTTTCTTT. Translated, it gives CASSFRGGMDTEAFF.

There are many counts of this clonotype. This chain connects TRBV6-1 to TRBJ1-2; weak D call: TRBD1 (5 bases). CDR1 and CDR2 from the germline V gene are MNHNS and SASEGT. The V gene lost 3 bases and the J gene lost 2 bases, with 10 bases spanning the gap. The CDR3 is 14 residues long. The DNA of the CDR3 is TGTGCCAGCAGTGAGCAACAGGAGAACTATGGCTACACCTTC. Encoded protein: CASSEQQENYGYTF.

The chain links TRBV7-2 to TRBJ2-1; 9 nucleotides line up with TRBD2. Unmatched junction bases numbered 10, after V lost 1 base and J lost 6 bases. The CDR3 length is 17 residues. The V gene's germline CDR1 is SGHTA and CDR2 FQGNSA. The CDR3 nucleotides are TGTGCCAGCAGCTTAGAGGCGGGAGGGAACCCCCGCAATGAGCAGTTCTTC. Translation: CASSLEAGGNPRNEQFF.

The rearrangement links TRBV21-1 to TRBJ1-4. TRBV21-1 is flagged as a pseudogene. CDR3 length equals 14 residues. CDR3 in DNA: TGTGCCAGCAGCATCACAGTTTCTAATGAAAAACTGTTTTTT. It yields the protein CASSITVSNEKLFF.

This chain connects TRBV20-1 to TRBJ2-5, with a tentative D call TRBD1 (5 bases). The V end lost 7 bases, the J end lost 5 bases, and 14 bases lay between the germline ends. This CDR3 is 12 amino acids long. The germline gives CDR1 DFQATT, CDR2 SNEGSKA (reference sequence). The CDR3 here is CSVSGFSETQYF. The DNA for the CDR3 is TGCAGTGTCTCAGGGTTTTCTGAGACCCAGTACTTC.

This clonotype was counted ten times or more. The genes are TRBV6-1 and TRBJ2-5; no firm D call. With 2 bases removed from V and 7 bases from J, the gap between germline ends came to 11 bases. The germline CDR1 and CDR2 sequences are MNHNS and SASEGT. CDR3 length: 13 residues. CDR3 nucleotide sequence: TGTGCCAGCAGTGAAAGCTCCCAGCTGACCCAGTACTTC. This translates into CASSESSQLTQYF.

CDR3 loop: CASSSRGRGDGYTF. The CDR3 nucleotides are TGCGCCAGCAGCAGCCGTGGCAGGGGTGATGGCTACACCTTC. The J gene is TRBJ1-2, the V gene TRBV5-1, with D perhaps TRBD1 (6 bases). The V end was cut by 4 bases, the J end by 6 bases, with 16 bases between. Germline V gene sequence: CDR1 SGHRS, CDR2 YFSETQ. This CDR3 has 14 amino acids.

As concerns this clonotype: This may come from a read error, since a much larger clone is one base off. V usage is TRBV7-2 and J usage is TRBJ2-1; TRBD2 matches at 8 bases. Germline loops: CDR1 SGHTA, CDR2 FQGNSA. The CDR3 extends over 14 amino acids. The V segment lost 3 bases and the J segment 13 bases; nucleotides outside the gene matches: 11. CDR3 DNA sequence: TGTGCCAGCAGCTTGGGACTAGGAACGGAGACCCAGTTCTTC. Amino acid sequence: CASSLGLGTETQFF.

This clonotype was seen only a few times. The V and J genes are TRBV5-1 and TRBJ1-4; 8 nucleotides line up with TRBD1. Germline V CDR1 and CDR2: SGHRS, YFSETQ. V gave up 3 bases and J gave up 2 bases; unmatched junction bases: 6. The length of the CDR3 is 16 residues. As DNA, the CDR3 is TGCGCCAGCAGCTCCAGAGGACAGGGCACTAATGAAAAACTGTTTTTT. Its translation is CASSSRGQGTNEKLFF.

This chain connects TRBV2 to TRBJ1-2; D is undetermined. The germline V and J ends were trimmed by 8 bases and 7 bases, with 8 bases remaining between them. The CDR3 totals 10 residues. Germline CDR1 SNHLY, CDR2 FYNNEI. The CDR3 spells CASSPVGYTF. The CDR3 coding sequence is TGTGCCAGCTCCCCGGTTGGCTACACCTTC.

About this clonotype: One end of the junction does not line up with germline, which may come from a read error. This chain links TRBV7-2 with TRBJ2-3; 8 bases align to TRBD2. The CDR3 runs to 14 residues. Germline assignment: CDR1 SGHTA and CDR2 FQGNSA. The CDR3 bases are TGTGCCCGCAGATCGGGAGGGGGCACAGATACGCAGTATTTT. Protein sequence: CARRSGGGTDTQYF. The full variable domain, its missing parts supplied by reference TRBV7-2 and TRBJ2-3, is GAGVSQSPSNKVTEKGKDVELRCDPISGHTALYWYRQSLGQGLEFLIYFQGNSAPDKSGLPSDRFSAERTGGSVSTLTIQRTQQEDSAVYLCARRSGGGTDTQYFGPGTRLTVL.

This clonotype was picked up a small number of times. The chain has TRBV11-2 and TRBJ2-6; 9 bases agree with TRBD1. CDR3 size: 21 residues. The V and J ends lost 5 bases and 0 bases, in that order; junction bases with no gene match: 17. From germline, CDR1 is SGHAT and CDR2 FQNNGV. This CDR3 is CASSPAGTGRLTSSGANVLTF. In nucleotides, the CDR3 is TGTGCCAGCAGCCCCGCAGGGACAGGGCGACTTACTAGCTCTGGGGCCAACGTCCTGACTTTC.

This chain connects TRBV19 to TRBJ2-7; 11 nucleotides agree with TRBD2. The DNA end favors TRBJ2-5, so the J call may be wrong. This CDR3 is built from 19 residues. The germline gives CDR1 LNHDA, CDR2 SQIVND (reference sequence). CDR3 in amino acids: CASSIGLAGGGQSGETQYF. CDR3 nucleotides: TGTGCCAGTAGTATCGGGCTAGCGGGGGGCGGACAGTCGGGCGAGACCCAGTACTTC.